This T cell receptor (beta chain) was recorded in a study of T cell repertoires in cytomegalovirus infection. Study as a whole: Shared public TCR beta signatures pointed to both CMV infection and a matching HLA type. Study results and limitations: Carriers of CMV plus the relevant HLA were identified by cumulative public TCR beta family frequency. CMV-specific TCR beta clonotypes restricted by HLA-C dominated the ex vivo response.

TCRdb itself ran the reads through MiXCR, one entry per CDR3 protein. The sample includes hundreds of thousands of distinct CDR3 sequences, 9.5% of them seen just once. The V gene's germline CDR1 is MNHEY and CDR2 SMNVEV (reference sequence). The CDR3 runs 14 residues. Trimming removed 7 bases from V and 9 bases from J, with 19 bases in between. A remark on this clonotype: Antigen specificity is unknown.

The receptor was isolated from a human donor in good health (CMV status not recorded). Some clones in this sample may be carry-over from other donors' samples. The sequencing input was PBMCs. The chain joins TRBV27 to TRBJ2-4; tentative D call: TRBD2 (6 bases). The CDR3 region is CASKPRGFSGIQYF. CDR3 DNA: TGTGCCAGCAAACCGAGGGGTTTTAGCGGCATTCAGTACTTC.